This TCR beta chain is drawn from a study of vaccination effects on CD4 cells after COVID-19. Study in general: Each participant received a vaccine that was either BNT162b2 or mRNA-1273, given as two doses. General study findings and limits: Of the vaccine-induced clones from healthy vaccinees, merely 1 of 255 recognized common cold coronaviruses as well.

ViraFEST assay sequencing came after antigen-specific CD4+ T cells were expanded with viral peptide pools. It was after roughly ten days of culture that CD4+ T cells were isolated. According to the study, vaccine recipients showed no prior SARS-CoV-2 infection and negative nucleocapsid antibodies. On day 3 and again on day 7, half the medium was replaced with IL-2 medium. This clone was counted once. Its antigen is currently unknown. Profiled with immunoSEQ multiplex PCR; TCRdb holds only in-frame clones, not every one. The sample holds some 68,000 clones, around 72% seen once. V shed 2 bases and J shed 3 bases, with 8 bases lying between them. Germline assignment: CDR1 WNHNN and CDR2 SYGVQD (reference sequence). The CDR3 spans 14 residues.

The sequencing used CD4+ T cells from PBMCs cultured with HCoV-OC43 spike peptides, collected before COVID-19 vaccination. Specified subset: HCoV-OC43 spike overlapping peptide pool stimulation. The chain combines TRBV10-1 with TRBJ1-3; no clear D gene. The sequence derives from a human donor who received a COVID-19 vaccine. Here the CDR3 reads CASSEMPFGNTIYF. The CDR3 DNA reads TGCGCCAGCAGTGAGATGCCATTTGGAAACACCATATATTTT.